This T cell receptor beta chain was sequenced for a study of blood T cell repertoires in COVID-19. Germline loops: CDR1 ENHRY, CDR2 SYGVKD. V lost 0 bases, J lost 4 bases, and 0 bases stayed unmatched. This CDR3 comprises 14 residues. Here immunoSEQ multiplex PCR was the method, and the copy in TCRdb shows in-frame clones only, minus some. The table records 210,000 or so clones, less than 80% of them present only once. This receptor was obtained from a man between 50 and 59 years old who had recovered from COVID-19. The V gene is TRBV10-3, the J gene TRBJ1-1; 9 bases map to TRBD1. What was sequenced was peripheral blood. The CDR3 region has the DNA TGTGCCATCAGTGAGTCGACAGGGGGCACTGAAGCTTTCTTT. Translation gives CAISESTGGTEAFF.